This record concerns one T cell receptor (beta chain) sequence. What it binds is not known. The CDR3 totals 15 residues. TCRdb derives one entry per CDR3 protein from the 5' RACE reads, leaving out DNA. Its listing shows 300,000 to 500,000 distinct CDR3 sequences. The sample is drawn from a study of T cells expressing NK-cell markers. Looking at the study overall: In sorted CD3+CD56+NKG2C+, CD3+CD56+NKG2C- and CD3+CD56-NKG2C+ T cells, TCR beta repertoires were obtained. The study sequenced eight donors, seven HCMV-seropositive and one seronegative.

The study, taken as a whole, reports: For four donors, these clonotypes were likewise the leading ones in the CD3+CD56-NKG2C+ fraction.

The source is a woman aged 50 to 60 in good health. The V and J genes are TRBV12-3 or TRBV12-4 and TRBJ2-1; the TCRdb D gene call, TRBD2, has no DNA to confirm it. The sequenced sample was blood T cells: a sorted CD56 or NKG2C T cell subset, CD4+ or CD8+ T cells, or bulk PBMC T cells (not recorded which). CDR3 region: CASSFEGIDVNEQFF.